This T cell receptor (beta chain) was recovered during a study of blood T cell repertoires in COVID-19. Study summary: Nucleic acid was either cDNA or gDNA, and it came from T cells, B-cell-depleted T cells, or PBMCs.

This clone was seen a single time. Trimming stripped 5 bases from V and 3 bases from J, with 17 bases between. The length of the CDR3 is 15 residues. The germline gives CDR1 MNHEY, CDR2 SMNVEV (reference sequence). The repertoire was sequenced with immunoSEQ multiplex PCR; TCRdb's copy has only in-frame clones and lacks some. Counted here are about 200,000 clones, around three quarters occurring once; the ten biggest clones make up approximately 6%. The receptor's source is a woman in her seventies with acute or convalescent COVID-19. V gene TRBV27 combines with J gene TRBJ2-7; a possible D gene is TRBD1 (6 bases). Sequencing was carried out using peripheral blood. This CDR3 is CASSPGTPLIYEQYF. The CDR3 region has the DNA TGTGCCAGCAGTCCCGGGACACCCTTGATCTACGAGCAGTACTTC.